This T cell receptor beta chain was found in a study of CD8+CD57+ T cells in acquired aplastic anemia. Genomic DNA, the template, was used for profiling of the TCR beta VDJ and CDR3. Each CDR3 protein is one row after TCRdb ran MiXCR on the reads. The sample carries around 180,000 distinct CDR3 sequences, less than 50% recorded once. This clonotype was seen repeatedly, ten times or more. Germline values: CDR1 SQVTM, CDR2 ANQGSEA. The CDR3 is made up of 13 amino acids. V lost 2 bases, J lost 0 bases, and 7 bases lay in between. The sequenced patients had an expansion of CD8+CD57+ cells seen by flow cytometry.

This chain uses TRBV29-1 with TRBJ2-5, with unresolved D. The receptor was isolated from a human donor with aplastic anemia. Sequences were obtained from sorted CD4+, CD8+, or CD8+CD57+ T cells (not recorded which) from PBMCs. CDR3 in DNA: TGCAGCGTTGAAAGGAGCTACCAAGAGACCCAGTACTTC. It yields the protein CSVERSYQETQYF.